Shown below are 9 T cell receptor beta chains from a single sample sequenced in a study of blood T cell repertoires in COVID-19. The data were produced by immunoSEQ multiplex PCR, yet TCRdb's version contains in-frame clones alone and is incomplete. The profile shows a few hundred thousand clones, 80% to 90% of them singletons. Sequenced sample: peripheral blood. These receptors all come from a woman in her forties or fifties who had recovered from COVID-19.

The CDR3 reads CATSDSGIGDGYTF. Written as DNA, the CDR3 is TGTGCCACCAGTGACTCCGGTATCGGTGATGGCTACACCTTC. The chain has TRBV24-1 and TRBJ1-2, with D uncertain. Germline assignment: CDR1 KGHDR and CDR2 SFDVKD. CDR3 length: 14 residues. Trimming took 4 bases from V and 6 from J, leaving 14 bases between them.

The chain links TRBV28 to TRBJ2-5; the D is unclear. Looked up from germline, CDR1 is MDHEN and CDR2 is SYDVKM. The CDR3 has 15 amino acids. V was pared by 7 bases and J by 2 bases, with 17 bases between. CDR3 sequence (DNA): TGTGCCAGCACCTTAGGCGCATCGGAGCAAGAGACCCAGTACTTC. This encodes CASTLGASEQETQYF.

The J gene is TRBJ1-4, the V gene TRBV9, with TRBD1 matching over 9 bases. Losses at the gene ends were 7 bases for V and 4 bases for J; bases not matched to a gene: 8. The CDR3 contains 15 residues. CDR1 and CDR2 (germline): SGDLS, YYNGEE. The CDR3 loop reads CASARTGQGNEKLFF. As DNA, the CDR3 is TGTGCCAGCGCCCGGACGGGACAGGGTAATGAAAAACTGTTTTTT.

CDR3 coding DNA: TGTGCCAGTAGTACCTCCGGGACAGGGTACCACGAGCAGTACTTC. It is translated as CASSTSGTGYHEQYF. The V gene is TRBV19, the J gene TRBJ2-7; 9 bases map to TRBD1. J gave up 5 bases and V 4 bases, and 9 bases lay outside the gene matches. There are 15 residues in the CDR3. CDR1 is LNHDA and CDR2 is SQIVND in the germline V gene (reference sequence).

V gene TRBV28 combines with J gene TRBJ1-2; maybe TRBD1 (5 bases). Per the germline V gene, CDR1 is MDHEN and CDR2 is SYDVKM. The CDR3 is 12 residues long. The ends were cut back, 6 bases at V and 8 bases at J, with 13 bases in the middle. The DNA of the CDR3 is TGTGCCAGCAGCCTTGGGACTCTGGGCTACACCTTC. This gives the protein CASSLGTLGYTF.

The J gene is TRBJ1-4, the V gene TRBV19, with D uncertain. CDR1 is LNHDA, CDR2 SQIVND, per germline (reference sequence). The germline V and J ends were trimmed by 7 bases and 7 bases, with 19 bases remaining between them. The CDR3 totals 15 residues. The CDR3 DNA sequence: TGTGCCAGTACTGAGGGAGCGAAGATACCTGAAAAACTGTTTTTT. This translates into CASTEGAKIPEKLFF. The full variable domain, in which reference TRBV19 and TRBJ1-4 provide the parts outside the CDR3, is DGGITQSPKYLFRKEGQNVTLSCEQNLNHDAMYWYRQDPGQGLRLIYYSQIVNDFQKGDIAEGYSVSREKKESFPLTVTSAQKNPTAFYLCASTEGAKIPEKLFFGSGTQLSVL.

This sequence joins TRBV7-2 and TRBJ1-5; D is uncertain. The CDR3 has 13 amino acids. CDR1 is SGHTA, CDR2 FQGNSA, per germline. V shed 2 bases and J shed 2 bases, with 4 bases lying between them. The CDR3 bases are TGTGCCAGCAGCTTATCGGGCAATCAGCCCCAGCATTTT. Residues: CASSLSGNQPQHF.

This sequence joins TRBV7-3 and TRBJ2-2; TRBD2 matches at 9 bases. V dropped 6 bases and J dropped 3; count of bases not matched to a gene: 5. The V gene's germline CDR1 is SGHTA and CDR2 FQGTGA. The CDR3 runs to 15 residues. This CDR3 reads CASSYSGRYTGELFF. The CDR3, as DNA: TGTGCCAGCAGTTATAGCGGGAGATACACCGGGGAGCTGTTTTTT.

V is TRBV2 and J is TRBJ1-2, with TRBD1 identical over 9 bases. Germline V CDR1 and CDR2: SNHLY, FYNNEI. The CDR3 is 14 residues long. Trimming removed 4 bases from V and 5 bases from J; junction bases left unmatched: 5. CDR3 sequence (DNA): TGTGCCAGCAGTGTCACAGGGGGCGTGTATGGCTACACCTTC. It codes for CASSVTGGVYGYTF.